This TCR beta chain was documented in a study of a mutant IDH1 vaccine in newly diagnosed glioma. At the level of the study: Vaccinations were initiated 4-6 weeks following radiotherapy alone, or were given together with temozolomide cycles.

Turning to this clone: The antigen is not known.

Time point in this sample: week 5, during vaccination. The vaccine gave 300 ug of a 20-mer mutant IDH1 peptide subcutaneously per dose. Donors harbored newly found WHO grade 3 or 4 IDH1-mutant, ATRX-lost astrocytomas. TCRdb keeps only in-frame clones here, not all; method: immunoSEQ multiplex PCR. The sample includes 40,000 or so clones, approximately 91% seen only once; the top ten take 2.6%. Source: PBMCs, taken from a glioma patient whose treatment included an IDH1 peptide vaccine. This sequence originates from a man between 45 and 60 years old with glioma.

CDR3 protein: CASSVIAGGHTDTQYF. In DNA, the CDR3 is TGTGCCAGCAGTGTGATAGCGGGGGGCCACACAGATACGCAGTATTTT. The chain links TRBV6-1 to TRBJ2-3; TRBD2 matches 10 bases. Germline V gene sequence: CDR1 MNHNS, CDR2 SASEGT. There are 16 residues in the CDR3. V shed 4 bases and J 2 bases; nucleotides not matched to a gene: 6.